This TCR beta chain was captured by sequencing in a study of a mutant IDH1 vaccine in newly diagnosed glioma. Whole-study context: All eight of the vaccinations patients received fell in weeks 1, 3, 5, 7, 11, 15, 19 and 23. Vaccines were first given 4-6 weeks after radiotherapy alone, or with temozolomide cycles. Beforehand, treatment had been radiotherapy, temozolomide, or both; the majority received both.

Libraries were prepared by immunoSEQ multiplex PCR; TCRdb keeps only in-frame clonotypes and omits some of them. The table lists more than 50,000 clones, over 70% of them singletons. The time point denotes: week 11, during vaccination. Topical imiquimod accompanied each vaccine dose, which consisted of 300 ug of mutant IDH1 20-mer peptide. The V and J ends lost 3 bases and 1 base respectively, with 9 bases between them. Looked up from germline, CDR1 is KGHSH and CDR2 is LQKENI. The CDR3 spans 15 residues. In its sample, this clone was seen once. Its target is unknown. Findings and caveats of the study: Immune responses arising from the vaccine appeared in 80% to 95% of patients.

The V gene is TRBV18, the J gene TRBJ2-2, with D tentatively TRBD1 (5 bases). This receptor was obtained from a man in his fifties with glioma. The sequences come from PBMCs, collected from a glioma patient whose treatment included an IDH1 peptide vaccine. The CDR3 sequence is CASSPPGQNTGELFF. Here the CDR3 DNA reads TGTGCCAGCTCACCTCCCGGACAGAACACCGGGGAGCTGTTTTTT.